The next 8 T cell receptor beta chains were all read from a single sample in a study of T cells after yellow fever vaccination. TCRdb redid the calling of the 5' RACE reads with MiXCR, one entry per CDR3 protein. Of a few hundred thousand distinct CDR3 sequences in the sample, 18% were seen once. This specimen was PBMCs, taken before the yellow fever booster vaccination. All receptors derive from a young man who received the YFV17D yellow fever vaccine.

V and J are TRBV9 and TRBJ2-5; D unclear. Trimming stripped 3 bases from V and 2 bases from J, with 14 bases between. CDR1 SGDLS and CDR2 YYNGEE come from the germline V gene. CDR3 size: 15 residues. The CDR3 DNA is TGTGCCAGCAGCGGGACGGGCAGCTTACAAGAGACCCAGTACTTC. Its protein product is CASSGTGSLQETQYF. Variable domain in full (rest from reference TRBV9 and TRBJ2-5): DSGVTQTPKHLITATGQRVTLRCSPRSGDLSVYWYQQSLDQGLQFLIQYYNGEERAKGNILERFSAQQFPDLHSELNLSSLELGDSALYFCASSGTGSLQETQYFGPGTRLLVL.

This clonotype was seen ten or more times. The V and J genes are TRBV10-1 and TRBJ1-1, with D uncertain. Trimming stripped 4 bases from V and 1 base from J, with 7 bases between. CDR3 length: 13 amino acids. CDR1 and CDR2 from the germline V gene are WNHNN and SYGVQD (reference sequence). Here the CDR3 reads CASSAQTNTEAFF. In nucleotides, the CDR3 is TGCGCCAGCAGTGCACAGACGAACACTGAAGCTTTCTTT.

This clonotype has a handful of counts. The chain recombines TRBV5-1 with TRBJ2-3; 7 bases line up with TRBD2. Germline CDR1 reads SGHRS; CDR2 reads YFSETQ. V dropped 0 bases and J dropped 0; count of bases not matched to a gene: 7. The CDR3 extends over 17 amino acids. CDR3 nucleotide sequence: TGCGCCAGCAGCTTGGCCTGGCTAGCGGATAGCACAGATACGCAGTATTTT. It is translated as CASSLAWLADSTDTQYF.

This chain uses TRBV7-8 with TRBJ2-6; no clear D. Per the germline V gene, CDR1 is SGHVS and CDR2 is FQNEAQ. With 5 bases removed from V and 4 bases from J, the gap between germline ends came to 9 bases. This CDR3 spans 14 amino acids. The CDR3 sequence: CASSRGEGANVLTF. For the CDR3, the DNA is TGTGCCAGCAGCCGCGGTGAAGGGGCCAACGTCCTGACTTTC.

The table lists this clonotype with a few counts. The rearrangement joins TRBV15 to TRBJ1-3; a weak D match, TRBD1 (6 bases). Germline V gene data show CDR1 as LNHNV and CDR2 as YYDKDF (reference sequence). The V end was cut by 1 base, the J end by 4 bases, with 11 bases between. The CDR3 sequence is 15 residues long. CDR3 in amino acids: CATSRARDRGNTIYF. The CDR3 region has the DNA TGTGCCACCAGCAGAGCCCGAGACAGGGGAAACACCATATATTTT.

This chain connects TRBV12-3 or TRBV12-4 to TRBJ2-7; either TRBD1 or TRBD2 may supply D (5 bases each). CDR3 length: 14 residues. V lost 3 bases, J lost 2 bases, and 11 bases lay in between. Written as DNA, the CDR3 is TGTGCCAGCAGTTTTGGGACGCTAACCTACGAGCAGTACTTC. Translation: CASSFGTLTYEQYF.

This clonotype was counted between two and nine times. The CDR3: CSATRSDEQFF. In nucleotides, the CDR3 is TGCAGTGCTACTAGATCGGATGAGCAGTTCTTC. The V call is TRBV20-1, the J call TRBJ2-1; D gene uncertain. Trimming shortened V by 4 bases and J by 8 bases, and 9 bases separated the two germline ends. CDR3 length: 11 amino acids. Germline CDR1 reads DFQATT; CDR2 reads SNEGSKA (reference sequence).

This chain joins TRBV5-1 and TRBJ1-2, with TRBD1 matching over 10 bases. This CDR3 is built from 16 residues. CDR1 and CDR2 from the germline V gene are SGHRS and YFSETQ. Trimming took 0 bases from V and 6 from J; bases not matched to a gene: 8. The CDR3 reads CASSLGPTGGIDGYTF. The CDR3 bases are TGCGCCAGCAGCTTGGGACCGACAGGGGGCATCGATGGCTACACCTTC. Complete variable domain (other parts from reference TRBV5-1 and TRBJ1-2): KAGVTQTPRYLIKTRGQQVTLSCSPISGHRSVSWYQQTPGQGLQFLFEYFSETQRNKGNFPGRFSGRQFSNSRSEMNVSTLELGDSALYLCASSLGPTGGIDGYTFGSGTRLTVV.